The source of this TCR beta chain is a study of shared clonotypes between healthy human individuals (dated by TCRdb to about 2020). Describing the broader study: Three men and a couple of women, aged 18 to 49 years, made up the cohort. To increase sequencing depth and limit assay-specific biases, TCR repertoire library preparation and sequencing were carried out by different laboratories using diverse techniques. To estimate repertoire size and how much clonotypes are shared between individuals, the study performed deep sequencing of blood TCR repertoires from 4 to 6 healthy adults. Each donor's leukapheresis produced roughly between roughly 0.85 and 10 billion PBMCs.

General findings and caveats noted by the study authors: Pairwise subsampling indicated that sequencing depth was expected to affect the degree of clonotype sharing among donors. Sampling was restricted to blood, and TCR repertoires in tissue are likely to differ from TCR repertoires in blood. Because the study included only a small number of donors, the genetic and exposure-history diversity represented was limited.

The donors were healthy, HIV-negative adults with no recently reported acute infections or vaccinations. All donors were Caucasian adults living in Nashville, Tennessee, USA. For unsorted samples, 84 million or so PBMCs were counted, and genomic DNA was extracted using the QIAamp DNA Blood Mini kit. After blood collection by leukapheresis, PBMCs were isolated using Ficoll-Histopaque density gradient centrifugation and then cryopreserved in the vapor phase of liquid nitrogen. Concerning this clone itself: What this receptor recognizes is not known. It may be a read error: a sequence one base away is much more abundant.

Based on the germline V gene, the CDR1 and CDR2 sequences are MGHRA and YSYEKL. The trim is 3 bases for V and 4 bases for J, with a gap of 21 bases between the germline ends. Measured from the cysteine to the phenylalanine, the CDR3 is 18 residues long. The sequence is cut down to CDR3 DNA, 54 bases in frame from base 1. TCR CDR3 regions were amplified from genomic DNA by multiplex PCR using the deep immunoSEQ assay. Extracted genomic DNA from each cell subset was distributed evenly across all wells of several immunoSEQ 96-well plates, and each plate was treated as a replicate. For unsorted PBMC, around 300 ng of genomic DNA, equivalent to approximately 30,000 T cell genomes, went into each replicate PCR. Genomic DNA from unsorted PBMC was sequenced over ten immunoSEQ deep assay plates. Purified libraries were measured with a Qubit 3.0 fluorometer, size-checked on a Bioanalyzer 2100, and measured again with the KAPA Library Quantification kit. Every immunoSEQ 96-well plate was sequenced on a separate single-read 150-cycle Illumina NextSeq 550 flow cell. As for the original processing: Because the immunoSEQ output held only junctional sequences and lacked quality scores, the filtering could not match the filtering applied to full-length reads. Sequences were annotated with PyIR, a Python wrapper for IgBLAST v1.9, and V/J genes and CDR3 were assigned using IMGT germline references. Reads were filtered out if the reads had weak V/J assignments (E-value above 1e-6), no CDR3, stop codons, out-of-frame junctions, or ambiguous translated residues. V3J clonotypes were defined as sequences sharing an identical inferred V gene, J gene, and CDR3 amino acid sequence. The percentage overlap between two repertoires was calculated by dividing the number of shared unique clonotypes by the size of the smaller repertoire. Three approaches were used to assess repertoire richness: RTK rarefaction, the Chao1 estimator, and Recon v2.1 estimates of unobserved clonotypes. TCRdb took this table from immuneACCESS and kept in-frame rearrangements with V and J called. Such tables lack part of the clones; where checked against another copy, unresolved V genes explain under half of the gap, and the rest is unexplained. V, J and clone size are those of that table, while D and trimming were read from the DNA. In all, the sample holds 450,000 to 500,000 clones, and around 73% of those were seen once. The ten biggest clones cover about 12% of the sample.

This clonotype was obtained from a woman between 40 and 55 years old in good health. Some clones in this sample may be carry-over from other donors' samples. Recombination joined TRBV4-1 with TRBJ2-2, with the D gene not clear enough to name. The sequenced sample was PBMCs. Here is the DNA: TGCGCCAGCAGCCACCCCAAGGCCAGCGAGAGTATCACCGGGGAGCTGTTTTTT. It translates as CASSHPKASESITGELFF.